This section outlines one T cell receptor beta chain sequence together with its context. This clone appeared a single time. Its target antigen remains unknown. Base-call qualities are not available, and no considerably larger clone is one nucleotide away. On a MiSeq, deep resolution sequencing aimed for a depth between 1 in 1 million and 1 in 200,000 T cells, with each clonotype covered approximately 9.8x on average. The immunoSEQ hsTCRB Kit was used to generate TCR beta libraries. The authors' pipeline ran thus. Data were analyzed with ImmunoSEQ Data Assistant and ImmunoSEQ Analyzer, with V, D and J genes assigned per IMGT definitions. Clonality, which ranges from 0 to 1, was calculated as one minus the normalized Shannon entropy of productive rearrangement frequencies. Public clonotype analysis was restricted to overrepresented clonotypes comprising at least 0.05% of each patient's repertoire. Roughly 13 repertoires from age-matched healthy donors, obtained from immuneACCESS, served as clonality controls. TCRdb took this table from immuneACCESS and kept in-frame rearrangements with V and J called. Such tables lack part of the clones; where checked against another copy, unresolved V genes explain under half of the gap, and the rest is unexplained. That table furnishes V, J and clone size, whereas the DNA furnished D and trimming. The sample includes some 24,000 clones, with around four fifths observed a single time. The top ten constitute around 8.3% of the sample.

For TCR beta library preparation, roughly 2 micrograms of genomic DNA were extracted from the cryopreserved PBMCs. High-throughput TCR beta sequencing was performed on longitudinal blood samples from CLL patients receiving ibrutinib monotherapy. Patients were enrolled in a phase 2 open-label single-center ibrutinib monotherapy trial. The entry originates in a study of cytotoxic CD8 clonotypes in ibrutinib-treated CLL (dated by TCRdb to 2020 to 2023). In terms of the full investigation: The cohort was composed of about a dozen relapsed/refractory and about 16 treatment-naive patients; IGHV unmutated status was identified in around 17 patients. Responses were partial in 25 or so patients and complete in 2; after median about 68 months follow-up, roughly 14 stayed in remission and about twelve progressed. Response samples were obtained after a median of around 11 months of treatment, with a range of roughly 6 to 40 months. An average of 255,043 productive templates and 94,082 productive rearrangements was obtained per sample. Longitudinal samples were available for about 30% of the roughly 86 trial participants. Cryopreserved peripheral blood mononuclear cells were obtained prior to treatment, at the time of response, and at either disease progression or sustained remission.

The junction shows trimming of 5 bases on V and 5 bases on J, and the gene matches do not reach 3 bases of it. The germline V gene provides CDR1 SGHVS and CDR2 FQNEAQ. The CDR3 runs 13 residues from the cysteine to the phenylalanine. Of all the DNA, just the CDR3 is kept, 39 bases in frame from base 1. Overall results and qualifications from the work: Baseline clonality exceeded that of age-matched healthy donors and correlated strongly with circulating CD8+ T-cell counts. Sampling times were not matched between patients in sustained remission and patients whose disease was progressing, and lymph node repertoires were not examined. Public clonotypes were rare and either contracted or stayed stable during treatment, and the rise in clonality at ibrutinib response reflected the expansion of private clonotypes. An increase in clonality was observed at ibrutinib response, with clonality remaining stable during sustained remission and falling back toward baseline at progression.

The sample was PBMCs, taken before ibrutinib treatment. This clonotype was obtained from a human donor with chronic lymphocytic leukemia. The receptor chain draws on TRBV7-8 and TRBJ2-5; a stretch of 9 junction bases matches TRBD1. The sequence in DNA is TGTGCCAGCAGCAAGGACAGGGGCGAGACCCAGTACTTC. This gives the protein CASSKDRGETQYF.